The next 21 T cell receptor beta chains were all read from a single sample in a study of blood T cell repertoires in COVID-19. The data were produced by immunoSEQ multiplex PCR, yet TCRdb's version contains in-frame clones alone and is incomplete. The sample comprises 15,000 to 19,000 clones, approximately 78% of which are singletons, and approximately 22% rests with the top ten. The sample consisted of peripheral blood. The receptor source for this set is a man aged 80 or over with active or convalescent COVID-19.

The genes are TRBV19 and TRBJ1-1; 10 nucleotides agree with TRBD1. Germline CDR1 is LNHDA and CDR2 is SQIVND (reference sequence). This CDR3 comprises 19 residues. V was pared by 5 bases and J by 0 bases, with 15 bases of the junction left unmatched. The CDR3 loop reads CASSQRPGTGDHMNTEAFF. Written as DNA, the CDR3 is TGTGCCAGTAGTCAACGTCCCGGGACAGGGGACCACATGAACACTGAAGCTTTCTTT.

The chain employs TRBV10-3 and TRBJ1-6; the match to TRBD1 covers 10 bases. The CDR3 loop spans 14 amino acids. Germline values: CDR1 ENHRY, CDR2 SYGVKD. Trimming cost V 10 bases and J 9 bases; bases outside gene matches: 9. In DNA form, the CDR3 reads TGTGCCACCTCATCCCGGGACAGGGGTTCACCCCTCCACTTT. Residues: CATSSRDRGSPLHF.

The chain is built from TRBV7-9 and TRBJ1-6, with 9 nucleotides matching TRBD1. The V gene's germline CDR1 is SEHNR and CDR2 FQNEAQ (reference sequence). The CDR3 contains 14 residues. Trimming cost V 5 bases and J 7 bases; bases outside gene matches: 3. The CDR3 DNA is TGTGCCAGCAGCGCCGGGACAGGGAATTCACCCCTCCACTTT. It yields the protein CASSAGTGNSPLHF.

This clone appeared once. The chain couples TRBV4-3 to TRBJ2-7; 10 nucleotides match TRBD1. The length of the CDR3 is 16 residues. The germline V gene encodes CDR1 LGHNA and CDR2 YSLEER. V gave up 5 bases and J gave up 3 bases; unmatched junction bases: 10. The CDR3 sequence is CASSKSPGQGGYEQYF. DNA of the CDR3: TGCGCCAGCAGCAAAAGTCCCGGACAGGGGGGCTACGAGCAGTACTTC.

The chain has TRBV7-2 and TRBJ2-3; 8 bases align to TRBD2. Germline trimming cut 5 bases from V and 2 bases from J; bases unmatched to any gene: 9. The CDR3 runs to 16 residues. CDR1 and CDR2 (germline): SGHTA, FQGNSA. CDR3 nucleotide sequence: TGTGCCAGCAGCCTTACCAGCGGGGGCCCCACAGATACGCAGTATTTT. Encoded protein: CASSLTSGGPTDTQYF. The complete variable domain, with remaining parts taken from reference TRBV7-2 and TRBJ2-3, reads GAGVSQSPSNKVTEKGKDVELRCDPISGHTALYWYRQSLGQGLEFLIYFQGNSAPDKSGLPSDRFSAERTGGSVSTLTIQRTQQEDSAVYLCASSLTSGGPTDTQYFGPGTRLTVL.

The rearrangement uses TRBV6-2 or TRBV6-3 and TRBJ1-5; no definite D call. Germline loops: CDR1 MNHEY, CDR2 SVGEGT. The CDR3 has 15 residues. V was trimmed by 2 bases and J by 0 bases, leaving 8 bases between them. CDR3 in DNA: TGTGCCAGCAGTTACGAGAGTTATAGCAATCAGCCCCAGCATTTT. Translation: CASSYESYSNQPQHF.

The CDR3 DNA reads TGTGCCAGCAGTGGGGGACTAGCGGGGACCTACAATGAGCAGTTCTTC. Residues: CASSGGLAGTYNEQFF. The chain links TRBV25-1 to TRBJ2-1; TRBD2 agrees at 13 bases. Unmatched junction bases numbered 2, after V lost 4 bases and J lost 2 bases. The length of the CDR3 is 16 residues. Looked up from germline, CDR1 is MGHDK and CDR2 is SYGVNS.

The V and J genes are TRBV7-3 and TRBJ2-2, with a possible D match to TRBD1 (6 bases). The germline gives CDR1 SGHTA, CDR2 FQGTGA. There are 15 residues in the CDR3. V lost 4 bases and J lost 0, with 9 bases in between. The CDR3, as DNA: TGTGCCAGCAGCTCCCGGACAGCGAACACCGGGGAGCTGTTTTTT. Protein: CASSSRTANTGELFF.

This rearrangement joins TRBV27 to TRBJ1-1; D unclear. The CDR3 runs 14 residues. Germline lookup yields CDR1 MNHEY and CDR2 SMNVEV (reference sequence). The V and J ends lost 3 bases and 3 bases respectively, with 11 bases between them. This chain's CDR3 is CASSLTTDYTEAFF. CDR3 DNA: TGTGCCAGCAGTTTGACTACAGACTACACTGAAGCTTTCTTT.

This chain connects TRBV6-2 or TRBV6-3 to TRBJ2-4; tentatively, D is TRBD2 (5 bases). The germline V gene encodes CDR1 MNHEY and CDR2 SVGEGT. V lost 4 bases and J 7 bases, leaving 11 bases between the germline ends. The CDR3 loop spans 13 amino acids. CDR3 amino acids: CASSLGSKNIQYF. The CDR3 DNA is TGTGCCAGCAGTTTGGGGAGTAAGAACATTCAGTACTTC.

The rearrangement links TRBV5-1 to TRBJ2-7; D is ambiguous. The CDR3 is 15 amino acids. Germline V CDR1 and CDR2: SGHRS, YFSETQ. Trimming stripped 0 bases from V and 4 bases from J, with 14 bases between. This CDR3 is CASSLVLGQDYEQYF. CDR3 sequence (DNA): TGCGCCAGCAGCTTGGTATTGGGCCAGGATTACGAGCAGTACTTC.

This chain joins TRBV7-7 and TRBJ2-1, with 7 bases that match TRBD2. This CDR3 spans 14 amino acids. The V gene end was trimmed by 0 bases and the J gene end by 7 bases; junction bases not matched to a gene: 3. Looked up from germline, CDR1 is SSHAT and CDR2 is FNYEAQ (reference sequence). The CDR3 region is CASSLAVGGNEQFF. In DNA, the CDR3 is TGTGCCAGCAGCTTAGCGGTGGGGGGGAATGAGCAGTTCTTC.

This chain joins TRBV25-1 and TRBJ2-5; TRBD1 matches at 7 bases. CDR1 is MGHDK and CDR2 is SYGVNS in the germline V gene. CDR3 length equals 13 residues. Trimming cost V 4 bases and J 5 bases; bases outside gene matches: 4. The CDR3 is CASSGQGRETQYF. CDR3 DNA: TGTGCCAGCAGTGGACAGGGTCGGGAGACCCAGTACTTC.

The chain is built from TRBV7-3 and TRBJ2-5, with TRBD2 identical over 11 bases. CDR3 length: 15 residues. V lost 0 bases, J lost 5 bases, and 2 bases stayed unmatched. CDR1 and CDR2 (germline): SGHTA, FQGTGA. The DNA for the CDR3 is TGTGCCAGCAGCTTAACTAGCGGGGGGGCCGAGACCCAGTACTTC. Translated, it gives CASSLTSGGAETQYF.

The genes are TRBV2 and TRBJ2-7, with 8 bases that match TRBD1. The germline V gene encodes CDR1 SNHLY and CDR2 FYNNEI. V shed 1 base and J 2 bases; nucleotides not matched to a gene: 4. The CDR3 length is 15 residues. CDR3 sequence (DNA): TGTGCCAGCAGTGAAGGGGACAGGTTTACCTACGAGCAGTACTTC. As protein: CASSEGDRFTYEQYF.

The chain links TRBV7-9 to TRBJ2-1; 7 bases are shared with TRBD1. CDR1 and CDR2 from the germline V gene are SEHNR and FQNEAQ (reference sequence). The CDR3 runs 15 residues. The ends lost 0 bases at V and 6 bases at J; junction bases unmatched: 5. The CDR3 protein is CASSLAVAGGNEQFF. CDR3 sequence (DNA): TGTGCCAGCAGCTTAGCCGTGGCAGGGGGCAATGAGCAGTTCTTC.

J is TRBJ2-3 and V is TRBV28; TRBD2 matches 7 bases. The CDR3 sequence is 15 residues long. Trimming at V came to 2 bases and at J to 0 bases, leaving 2 bases not matched to a gene. Germline V lookup: CDR1 MDHEN, CDR2 SYDVKM. The DNA of the CDR3 is TGTGCCAGCAGTTTACCTAGCGGTAGCACAGATACGCAGTATTTT. Its protein product is CASSLPSGSTDTQYF.

This clone was picked up one time. V usage is TRBV6-6 and J usage is TRBJ2-3; D is unresolved. CDR1 is MNHNY and CDR2 is SVGAGI in the germline V gene (reference sequence). There are 13 residues in the CDR3. The germline V and J ends were trimmed by 10 bases and 0 bases, with 11 bases remaining between them. CDR3 coding DNA: TGTGCCACCCTCCGCGGCAGCACAGATACGCAGTATTTT. Translation gives CATLRGSTDTQYF.

In DNA, the CDR3 is TGTGCCAGCAAGACCCCACAGGGGCTTCTTGGCTACACCTTC. Translating gives CASKTPQGLLGYTF. This chain connects TRBV6-5 to TRBJ1-2, with 7 bases that match TRBD1. The CDR3 sequence is 14 residues long. V shed 7 bases, J shed 7 bases, and the junction held 12 bases outside the gene matches. Per germline, CDR1 MNHEY and CDR2 SVGAGI.

This clone was counted between two and nine times. This chain connects TRBV4-2 to TRBJ2-7, with TRBD2 matching over 7 bases. The CDR3 totals 14 residues. CDR1 is LGHNA and CDR2 is YNFKEQ in the germline V gene. The ends lost 1 base at V and 3 bases at J; junction bases unmatched: 3. CDR3 sequence (DNA): TGTGCCAGCAGCCAAGGAGGCGGGGGCTACGAGCAGTACTTC. Protein: CASSQGGGGYEQYF.

This chain joins TRBV5-1 and TRBJ2-1; 7 bases agree with TRBD1. J was trimmed by 4 bases and V by 4 bases; bases with no gene match: 11. Germline CDR1 and CDR2: SGHRS and YFSETQ. This CDR3 spans 16 amino acids. Here the CDR3 reads CASSRLGGASYNEQFF. CDR3 bases: TGCGCCAGCAGCAGATTAGGGGGCGCCTCGTACAATGAGCAGTTCTTC.